This T cell receptor (beta chain) was captured by sequencing in a study of cytomegalovirus exposure and HLA in healthy donors. The ends were cut back, 0 bases at V and 2 bases at J, with 13 bases in the middle. CDR1 is MNHEY, CDR2 SMNVEV, per germline (reference sequence). This CDR3 has 17 residues. Study-wide results and caveats: Cytomegalovirus association was listed for about 160 TCR beta chains. Likely technical artifact: a cluster of highly shared sequence variants. Later on, analysis showed that most CMV-associated TCR beta chains appeared to be HLA-restricted. It was reported that the classifier diagnosed cytomegalovirus status with high specificity and sensitivity in both the original and validation cohorts.

This clone was seen a few times. Its specificity is unknown. The study ran its PCR with 60 Vbeta and 13 Jbeta primers. The repertoire was sequenced with immunoSEQ multiplex PCR; TCRdb's copy has only in-frame clones and lacks some. The table records roughly 130,000 clones, around 66% of them present only once. This receptor was identified in a woman between 40 and 55 years old in good health and CMV-seropositive. The J gene is TRBJ1-4, the V gene TRBV27, with D maybe TRBD1 (5 bases). Source material: PBMCs. The CDR3 bases are TGTGCCAGCAGTTTATCGTCCCCCAGGGCCACTAATGAAAAACTGTTTTTT. It encodes CASSLSSPRATNEKLFF.